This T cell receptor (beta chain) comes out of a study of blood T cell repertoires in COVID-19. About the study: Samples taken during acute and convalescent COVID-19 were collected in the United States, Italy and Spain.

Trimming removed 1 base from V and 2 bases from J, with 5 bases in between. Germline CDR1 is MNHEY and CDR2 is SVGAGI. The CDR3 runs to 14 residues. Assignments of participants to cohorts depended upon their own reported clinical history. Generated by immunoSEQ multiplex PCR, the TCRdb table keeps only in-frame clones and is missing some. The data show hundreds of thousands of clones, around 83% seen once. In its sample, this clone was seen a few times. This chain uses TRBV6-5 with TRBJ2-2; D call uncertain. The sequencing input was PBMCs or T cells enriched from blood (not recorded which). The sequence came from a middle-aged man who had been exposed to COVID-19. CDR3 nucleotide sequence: TGTGCCAGCAGTTACTGGGCAAACACCGGGGAGCTGTTTTTT. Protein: CASSYWANTGELFF.